The clone carrying this TCR beta chain was seen repeatedly, ten times or more. The length of the CDR3 is 13 residues. Trimming shortened V by 8 bases and J by 2 bases, and 11 bases separated the two germline ends. The TCR beta CDR3 regions underwent amplification using RNA transcripts as the source. Using the HTBI primer set, a first-round RT-PCR was run on the TCR CDR3. TCRdb reprocessed the multiplex PCR reads with MiXCR, giving one entry per CDR3 protein. In the table there are a few hundred thousand distinct CDR3 sequences, about 14% of which are singletons. This sample is drawn from a study of T cells in Graves' hyperthyroidism and ophthalmopathy. Diagnosis rested on symptoms, serum thyroxine and TRAb, thyroid ultrasound, and orbital computed tomography.

This TCR was sampled from a woman under 40 with Graves' ophthalmopathy. The sample consisted of blood. The chain couples TRBV12-3 or TRBV12-4 to TRBJ2-3; D perhaps matches TRBD2 (5 bases). CDR3 region: CASGSTNTDTQYF. In DNA, the CDR3 is TGTGCCAGCGGGAGTACAAACACAGATACGCAGTATTTT.